One sample yielded the 20 T cell receptor beta chains listed below, sequenced in a study of T cell responses to AZD1222 COVID-19 vaccine. Here immunoSEQ multiplex PCR was the method, and the copy in TCRdb shows in-frame clones only, minus some. The sample lists 90,000 to 110,000 clones, approximately 87% occurring once. The sequenced sample was peripheral blood, obtained on day 0 of AZD1222 vaccination. Every receptor here comes from an adult in good health.

This sequence joins TRBV7-9 and TRBJ1-1; no clear D. V lost 5 bases, J lost 1 base, and 11 bases lay in between. From germline, CDR1 is SEHNR and CDR2 FQNEAQ (reference sequence). The CDR3 is 14 amino acids. CDR3 loop: CASSVQIRNTEAFF. Written as DNA, the CDR3 is TGTGCCAGCAGCGTCCAAATACGGAACACTGAAGCTTTCTTT.

The genes are TRBV4-1 and TRBJ2-7, with D perhaps assigned TRBD1 or TRBD2 (7 bases each). Trimming left V 4 bases short and J 4 bases short, with 17 bases between. The CDR3 has 15 residues. Germline assignment: CDR1 MGHRA and CDR2 YSYEKL. The CDR3, as DNA: TGCGCCAGCAGCCCGACAGGGAGGGAGACTTACGAGCAGTACTTC. This codes for CASSPTGRETYEQYF.

The V gene is TRBV2, the J gene TRBJ1-5; 8 bases are shared with TRBD1. CDR1 is SNHLY and CDR2 is FYNNEI in the germline V gene. The CDR3 is made up of 17 amino acids. V shed 5 bases, J shed 0 bases, and the junction held 9 bases outside the gene matches. The CDR3 nucleotides are TGTGCCAGCAGTCGGGACAGGTGGAATTATAGCAATCAGCCCCAGCATTTT. It specifies CASSRDRWNYSNQPQHF.

The rearrangement joins TRBV3-1 (or the pseudogene TRBV3-2) to TRBJ2-1, with 9 bases aligning to TRBD2. Germline lookup yields CDR1 LGHDT and CDR2 YNNKEL (reference sequence). The CDR3 length is 15 residues. J was trimmed by 1 base and V by 5 bases; bases with no gene match: 3. DNA of the CDR3: TGTGCCAGCAGCGAGACTAGCGGATCCTACAATGAGCAGTTCTTC. Translating it yields CASSETSGSYNEQFF.

Of note for this clone: A much more abundant neighbour one base away suggests this may be a read error. V is TRBV11-3 and J is TRBJ1-1; 7 positions match TRBD1. CDR1 is SGHNT and CDR2 is YENEEA in the germline V gene. The V gene end was trimmed by 6 bases and the J gene end by 0 bases; junction bases not matched to a gene: 1. The length of the CDR3 is 13 residues. CDR3 coding DNA: TGTGCCAGCAGGGGACAGATGAACACTGAAGCTTTCTTT. Protein: CASRGQMNTEAFF.

V and J are TRBV27 and TRBJ2-6; D call uncertain. V was trimmed by 5 bases and J by 4 bases, leaving 9 bases between them. CDR3 length: 14 amino acids. From germline, CDR1 is MNHEY and CDR2 SMNVEV (reference sequence). The CDR3 DNA follows: TGTGCCAGCAGTCCAAGACCCGGGGCCAACGTCCTGACTTTC. It translates to CASSPRPGANVLTF.

This clone has just one count. This same CDR3 is encoded by further DNA sequences in the sample. The chain couples TRBV5-1 to TRBJ2-2; perhaps TRBD2 as D (5 bases). V was cut by 2 bases and J by 2 bases, with 10 bases left in between. The V gene's germline CDR1 is SGHRS and CDR2 YFSETQ. The CDR3 is 15 residues long. CDR3 region: CASSLEGLNTGELFF. CDR3 nucleotides: TGCGCCAGCAGCTTAGAGGGTTTAAACACCGGGGAGCTGTTTTTT.

The chain links TRBV12-3 or TRBV12-4 to TRBJ1-4; no clear D gene. V was cut by 4 bases and J by 7 bases, with 10 bases left in between. The CDR3 runs 13 residues. Here the CDR3 reads CASSWQPGEKLFF. CDR3 DNA sequence: TGTGCCAGCAGTTGGCAGCCCGGTGAAAAACTGTTTTTT.

This sequence joins TRBV15 and TRBJ1-4, with D perhaps matching TRBD1 (5 bases). CDR1 is LNHNV and CDR2 is YYDKDF in the germline V gene (reference sequence). The CDR3 is made up of 14 amino acids. The V end was cut by 0 bases, the J end by 8 bases, with 10 bases between. In DNA, the CDR3 is TGTGCCACCAGCAGAGACAGGGAGGTCGAAAAACTGTTTTTT. Encoded protein: CATSRDREVEKLFF.

The V and J genes are TRBV3-1 (or the pseudogene TRBV3-2) and TRBJ2-1; the match to TRBD1 covers 7 bases. In germline, CDR1 is LGHDT, CDR2 YNNKEL (reference sequence). The CDR3 totals 16 residues. Trimming at V came to 1 base and at J to 9 bases, leaving 12 bases not matched to a gene. The CDR3 DNA reads as TGTGCCAGCAGCCAAGCCGACAGGGTGCTCGGGGCTGAGCAGTTCTTC. Protein product: CASSQADRVLGAEQFF.

J is TRBJ1-5 and V is TRBV2; D unclear. CDR3 length: 14 residues. The V end lost 5 bases, the J end lost 3 bases, and 11 bases lay between the germline ends. Germline loops: CDR1 SNHLY, CDR2 FYNNEI. CDR3 sequence reads: CASSPTITNQPQHF. The CDR3 DNA reads TGTGCCAGCAGTCCTACAATTACCAATCAGCCCCAGCATTTT. The complete variable domain, with remaining parts taken from reference TRBV2 and TRBJ1-5, reads EPEVTQTPSHQVTQMGQEVILRCVPISNHLYFYWYRQILGQKVEFLVSFYNNEISEKSEIFDDQFSVERPDGSNFTLKIRSTKLEDSAMYFCASSPTITNQPQHFGDGTRLSIL.

The table lists this clone with a count of one. The chain joins TRBV20-1 to TRBJ1-1; the D gene is possibly TRBD1 (6 bases). This CDR3 is 11 amino acids long. V gave up 6 bases and J gave up 7 bases, with 12 bases separating them. Per germline, CDR1 DFQATT and CDR2 SNEGSKA (reference sequence). In nucleotides, the CDR3 is TGCAGTGCGACAGGCGGTTATGAAGCTTTCTTT. It specifies CSATGGYEAFF.

The chain combines TRBV11-2 with TRBJ2-2, with 12 bases that match TRBD2. After removal of 4 bases from V and 0 bases from J, the junction contained 3 bases not matched to a gene. The CDR3 length is 17 residues. The germline V gene has CDR1 SGHAT and CDR2 FQNNGV. CDR3 loop: CASSSTSGGSNTGELFF. As DNA, the CDR3 is TGTGCCAGCAGCTCGACTAGCGGGGGATCGAACACCGGGGAGCTGTTTTTT.

The chain combines TRBV6-4 with TRBJ1-2; D is unresolved. The CDR3 is made up of 14 amino acids. V was trimmed by 7 bases and J by 4 bases, leaving 16 bases between them. Germline values: CDR1 MRHNA, CDR2 SNTAGT. This CDR3 is CASTPHPSTYGYTF. In DNA, the CDR3 is TGTGCCAGCACTCCTCATCCTAGTACCTATGGCTACACCTTC.

The chain couples TRBV3-1 (or the pseudogene TRBV3-2) to TRBJ1-1; D uncertain. The germline V gene has CDR1 LGHDT and CDR2 YNNKEL (reference sequence). Trimming left V 4 bases short and J 5 bases short, with 14 bases between. The CDR3 runs 14 residues. The CDR3 bases are TGTGCCAGCAGCCTAAAAGGGCGCGGAACTGAAGCTTTCTTT. Residues: CASSLKGRGTEAFF.

The V and J genes are TRBV6-5 and TRBJ2-1, with D possibly matching TRBD2 (5 bases). V lost 7 bases and J lost 6, with 19 bases in between. The length of the CDR3 is 15 residues. The germline V gene encodes CDR1 MNHEY and CDR2 SVGAGI. The CDR3 here is CASIREPLVFNEQFF. The CDR3 DNA reads TGTGCCAGCATACGGGAACCACTAGTTTTCAATGAGCAGTTCTTC.

This rearrangement joins TRBV28 to TRBJ1-6; possible D gene TRBD1, 5 bases. This CDR3 comprises 13 residues. Trimming stripped 7 bases from V and 12 bases from J, with 16 bases between. The V gene's germline CDR1 is MDHEN and CDR2 SYDVKM. The CDR3 loop reads CASTPGVGGPLHF. The CDR3 DNA is TGTGCCAGCACCCCAGGCGTCGGGGGACCCCTCCACTTT. The full variable domain, rest sourced from reference TRBV28 and TRBJ1-6, is DVKVTQSSRYLVKRTGEKVFLECVQDMDHENMFWYRQDPGLGLRLIYFSYDVKMKEKGDIPEGYSVSREKKERFSLILESASTNQTSMYLCASTPGVGGPLHFGNGTRLTVT.

The V call is TRBV5-1, the J call TRBJ1-3; 7 bases fit TRBD1. This CDR3 has 16 residues. Trimming at V came to 5 bases and at J to 0 bases, leaving 8 bases not matched to a gene. Germline-derived CDR1 and CDR2 are SGHRS and YFSETQ. CDR3 sequence reads: CASSFGQASSGNTIYF. CDR3 coding DNA: TGCGCCAGCAGTTTTGGACAGGCTAGCTCTGGAAACACCATATATTTT.

The gene calls are TRBV7-9 and TRBJ2-3, with 11 bases matching TRBD2. Germline V gives CDR1 SEHNR, CDR2 FQNEAQ (reference sequence). V was clipped by 5 bases and J by 9 bases; unmatched bases: 4. This CDR3 comprises 13 residues. The CDR3 nucleotides are TGTGCCAGCAGCCGGACTAGCGGGCTAACGCAGTATTTT. Translation: CASSRTSGLTQYF.

The V call is TRBV27, the J call TRBJ1-1, with D uncertain. Looked up from germline, CDR1 is MNHEY and CDR2 is SMNVEV (reference sequence). The V gene lost 5 bases and the J gene lost 3 bases, with 7 bases spanning the gap. This CDR3 comprises 12 residues. The CDR3, as DNA: TGTGCCAGCAGTCACAGTGACACTGAAGCTTTCTTT. Residues: CASSHSDTEAFF.